These 25 T cell receptor beta chains share one sample of origin, sequenced in a study of cytomegalovirus exposure and HLA in healthy donors. It was with 60 Vbeta and 13 Jbeta primers that the PCR ran. TCRdb's table, derived via immunoSEQ multiplex PCR, lists solely in-frame clones and lacks some. The sample lists roughly 200,000 clones, over 70% seen once, with more than 0.45% in the top ten. Sample: PBMCs. These receptors were taken from a woman aged 45-60 years in good health and CMV-seronegative.

This chain links TRBV27 with TRBJ1-1; 9 positions agree with TRBD1. Unmatched junction bases numbered 15, after V lost 6 bases and J lost 10 bases. CDR3 length: 15 amino acids. Germline CDR1 and CDR2: MNHEY and SMNVEV (reference sequence). The DNA of the CDR3 is TGTGCCAGCAGCTCCGGTACCACAGGGGGCGCGACAGCTTTCTTT. As protein: CASSSGTTGGATAFF.

The V gene is TRBV2, the J gene TRBJ2-3; TRBD1 aligns across 8 bases. The V segment lost 4 bases and the J segment 0 bases; nucleotides outside the gene matches: 9. The CDR3 contains 17 residues. The germline CDR1 and CDR2 sequences are SNHLY and FYNNEI. CDR3 in DNA: TGTGCCAGCAGTGTAGCCGCGGGACAGGTTAGCACAGATACGCAGTATTTT. Encoded protein: CASSVAAGQVSTDTQYF.

This clone was found once. Since the CDR3 does not end with the conserved phenylalanine or tryptophan, this likely comes from a read error. The rearrangement joins TRBV7-2 to TRBJ1-5, with 9 bases lining up with TRBD1. CDR3 length equals 17 residues. Germline loops: CDR1 SGHTA, CDR2 FQGNSA. J lost 0 bases, V lost 4 bases, and 7 bases had no gene match. The CDR3 bases are TGTGCCAGCAGCTCTACTGGGACAGGGCATAGCAATCAGCCCCAGCATTCT. It specifies CASSSTGTGHSNQPQHS.

This chain joins TRBV4-2 and TRBJ2-3; 11 bases are a match to TRBD2. CDR1 and CDR2 from the germline V gene are LGHNA and YNFKEQ. The trim removed 0 bases at V and 8 bases at J, leaving 4 bases unmatched. The length of the CDR3 is 15 residues. The CDR3 loop is CASSQDGTSGGTQYF. In DNA, the CDR3 is TGTGCCAGCAGCCAAGATGGGACTAGCGGTGGTACGCAGTATTTT.

This sequence joins TRBV28 and TRBJ1-5, with D unclear. Germline CDR1 is MDHEN and CDR2 is SYDVKM. The CDR3 has 15 amino acids. V lost 2 bases and J 7 bases, leaving 15 bases between the germline ends. DNA of the CDR3: TGTGCCAGCAGTTTAGTGGCCGTGGCGGGCCAGCCCCAGCATTTT. Its translation is CASSLVAVAGQPQHF.

The CDR3: CSVRHGGARRKTQYF. The CDR3 DNA is TGCAGCGTTAGGCACGGGGGGGCCAGGAGGAAGACCCAGTACTTC. The chain carries TRBV29-1 and TRBJ2-5; 8 bases line up with TRBD2. Germline V gene sequence: CDR1 SQVTM, CDR2 ANQGSEA. V was pared by 5 bases and J by 6 bases, with 14 bases of the junction left unmatched. There are 15 residues in the CDR3.

The rearrangement uses TRBV7-2 and TRBJ2-2; D gene unclear. V lost 6 bases, J lost 6 bases, and 5 bases lay in between. CDR1 and CDR2 from the germline V gene are SGHTA and FQGNSA. This CDR3 contains 11 residues. CDR3 sequence reads: CASSFAGELFF. DNA for the CDR3: TGTGCCAGCAGTTTCGCCGGGGAGCTGTTTTTT.

The genes are TRBV5-4 and TRBJ1-2; 7 positions match TRBD1. The length of the CDR3 is 15 residues. The V segment lost 4 bases and the J segment 4 bases; nucleotides outside the gene matches: 10. Germline-derived CDR1 and CDR2 are SGHNT and YYREEE (reference sequence). CDR3: CASSPGRQGGYGYTF. The CDR3 DNA reads TGTGCCAGCAGCCCCGGACGACAGGGCGGCTATGGCTACACCTTC.

This rearrangement joins TRBV5-1 to TRBJ1-3; 9 nucleotides match TRBD1. Germline assignment: CDR1 SGHRS and CDR2 YFSETQ. CDR3 length equals 15 residues. Unmatched junction bases numbered 12, after V lost 4 bases and J lost 10 bases. This CDR3 is CASSDQGQGIGTIYF. The CDR3 DNA reads as TGCGCCAGCAGCGACCAGGGACAGGGAATTGGTACCATATATTTT. The variable domain in full, completed from reference TRBV5-1 and TRBJ1-3, reads KAGVTQTPRYLIKTRGQQVTLSCSPISGHRSVSWYQQTPGQGLQFLFEYFSETQRNKGNFPGRFSGRQFSNSRSEMNVSTLELGDSALYLCASSDQGQGIGTIYFGEGSWLTVV.

The V gene is TRBV30, the J gene TRBJ1-4, with D unclear. The CDR3 length is 13 residues. V gave up 2 bases and J gave up 8 bases, with 12 bases separating them. CDR1 GTSNPN and CDR2 SVGIG come from the germline V gene (reference sequence). The CDR3: CAWSNRGAEKLFF. The CDR3 DNA reads TGTGCCTGGAGTAACCGGGGAGCCGAAAAACTGTTTTTT.

The genes are TRBV13 and TRBJ2-7; a possible D gene is TRBD2 (6 bases). The CDR3 loop spans 15 amino acids. Germline V CDR1 and CDR2: PRHDT, FYEKMQ (reference sequence). V dropped 1 base and J dropped 1 base, with 11 bases sitting between them. The CDR3 protein is CASSLESRGSYEQYF. CDR3 in DNA: TGTGCCAGCAGCTTAGAGAGCCGGGGGTCCTACGAGCAGTACTTC.

This sequence joins TRBV9 and TRBJ1-1, with D tentatively TRBD1 (5 bases). The ends were cut back, 4 bases at V and 3 bases at J, with 16 bases in the middle. There are 15 residues in the CDR3. CDR1 is SGDLS, CDR2 YYNGEE, per germline. The CDR3 protein is CASSPRVGGYTEAFF. CDR3 sequence (DNA): TGTGCCAGCAGCCCCCGTGTGGGGGGGTACACTGAAGCTTTCTTT.

The V call is TRBV11-2, the J call TRBJ2-7, with 10 nucleotides matching TRBD2. The germline V gene has CDR1 SGHAT and CDR2 FQNNGV. Losses at the gene ends were 2 bases for V and 4 bases for J; bases not matched to a gene: 5. The CDR3 is 15 residues long. The CDR3 reads CASSLMASGRYEQYF. The CDR3 nucleotides are TGTGCCAGCAGCTTAATGGCTAGCGGGAGATACGAGCAGTACTTC.

Worth noting for this clone: One end of the junction varies from germline; a read error may be responsible. The genes are TRBV23-1 and TRBJ2-5, with D tentatively TRBD2 (5 bases). TRBV23-1 is an ORF; its function is uncertain. The CDR3 contains 9 residues. CDR3 region: CASRGERNF. CDR3 in DNA: TGCGCCAGCAGGGGAGAGAGAAACTTC.

The chain links TRBV2 to TRBJ2-1; 8 positions agree with TRBD2. With V trimmed by 6 bases and J by 7 bases, 11 bases remained unmatched. Looked up from germline, CDR1 is SNHLY and CDR2 is FYNNEI. The CDR3 sequence is 15 residues long. CDR3 protein: CASSASAGGGNEQFF. CDR3 bases: TGTGCCAGCAGCGCCTCGGCGGGAGGAGGGAATGAGCAGTTCTTC.

The chain links TRBV7-5 to TRBJ2-1; the table's D call, TRBD2, was not checked against the DNA. TRBV7-5 is noted as a pseudogene. CDR3 length equals 18 residues. This CDR3 is CARSLRTPCGRDYNEQFF. The CDR3 bases are TGTGCCAGAAGCTTAAGGACCCCTTGCGGGAGAGATTACAATGAGCAGTTCTTC.

This chain joins TRBV7-2 and TRBJ2-5; no clear D gene. The ends were cut back, 0 bases at V and 7 bases at J, with 9 bases in the middle. The CDR3 totals 13 residues. The germline gives CDR1 SGHTA, CDR2 FQGNSA. The CDR3 is CASSLAGWRTQYF. The CDR3 coding sequence is TGTGCCAGCAGCTTAGCCGGCTGGAGGACCCAGTACTTC.

This chain connects TRBV10-3 to TRBJ2-1, with TRBD2 identical over 14 bases. Trimming cost V 8 bases and J 9 bases; bases outside gene matches: 6. Germline V lookup: CDR1 ENHRY, CDR2 SYGVKD. The CDR3 is 14 amino acids. The CDR3 sequence is CAISGLAGAGEQFF. The CDR3 DNA sequence: TGTGCCATCTCGGGACTAGCGGGGGCAGGTGAGCAGTTCTTC.

This clone was counted a few times. The CDR3 DNA is TGTGCCAGCAGCTTAGATGTTGGCGGCTACACCTTC. It specifies CASSLDVGGYTF. The genes are TRBV11-2 and TRBJ1-2, with unresolved D. Between the trimmed V and J ends, which lost 0 bases and 8 bases, there was a span of 7 bases. The CDR3 runs to 12 residues. The germline gives CDR1 SGHAT, CDR2 FQNNGV. The full variable domain, rest sourced from reference TRBV11-2 and TRBJ1-2, is EAGVAQSPRYKIIEKRQSVAFWCNPISGHATLYWYQQILGQGPKLLIQFQNNGVVDDSQLPKDRFSAERLKGVDSTLKIQPAKLEDSAVYLCASSLDVGGYTFGSGTRLTVV.

This clone was counted a single time. V is TRBV5-4 and J is TRBJ1-2, with unresolved D. The V gene lost 0 bases and the J gene lost 5 bases, with 11 bases spanning the gap. The germline V gene has CDR1 SGHNT and CDR2 YYREEE (reference sequence). The CDR3 has 14 amino acids. The CDR3 loop is CASSLAGLRYGYTF. CDR3 DNA sequence: TGTGCCAGCAGCTTGGCAGGACTGAGGTATGGCTACACCTTC.

The chain carries TRBV6-5 and TRBJ1-5; a weak D match, TRBD1 (5 bases). Looked up from germline, CDR1 is MNHEY and CDR2 is SVGAGI. The CDR3 length is 15 residues. The V and J ends lost 5 bases and 3 bases respectively, with 14 bases between them. CDR3 DNA: TGTGCCAGCAGTCCTGCGGGACCCATCAATCAGCCCCAGCATTTT. It yields the protein CASSPAGPINQPQHF.

The chain employs TRBV10-2 and TRBJ2-7, with 7 bases aligning to TRBD1. In germline, CDR1 is WSHSY, CDR2 SAAADI. V lost 5 bases, J lost 0 bases, and 1 base stayed unmatched. CDR3 size: 13 residues. The CDR3 here is CASSRDSSYEQYF. The CDR3 coding sequence is TGCGCCAGCAGTCGGGACAGCTCCTACGAGCAGTACTTC.

The rearrangement links TRBV19 to TRBJ2-5; D might be TRBD1 (6 bases). The CDR3 spans 15 residues. Trimming pared 9 bases from V and 0 bases from J, leaving 17 bases between. Germline values: CDR1 LNHDA, CDR2 SQIVND (reference sequence). CDR3 bases: TGTGCCAGAAATCAAGACAGGACGTACCAAGAGACCCAGTACTTC. This translates into CARNQDRTYQETQYF.

This clone came up once. This chain uses TRBV6-1 with TRBJ1-2; no clear D gene. The CDR3 has 15 residues. Trimming took 3 bases from V and 3 from J, leaving 14 bases between them. Germline V gives CDR1 MNHNS, CDR2 SASEGT. CDR3 coding DNA: TGTGCCAGCAGTGAGGGAGCAGCGGTACACTATGGCTACACCTTC. Translated, it gives CASSEGAAVHYGYTF.

The gene calls are TRBV18 and TRBJ1-2; the match to TRBD1 covers 10 bases. The germline CDR1 and CDR2 sequences are KGHSH and LQKENI. Germline trimming cut 1 base from V and 8 bases from J; bases unmatched to any gene: 7. The CDR3 runs 15 residues. The CDR3 coding sequence is TGTGCCAGCTCACCACGAGGGACAGGGGCTGAGGGCTACACCTTC. Residues: CASSPRGTGAEGYTF.